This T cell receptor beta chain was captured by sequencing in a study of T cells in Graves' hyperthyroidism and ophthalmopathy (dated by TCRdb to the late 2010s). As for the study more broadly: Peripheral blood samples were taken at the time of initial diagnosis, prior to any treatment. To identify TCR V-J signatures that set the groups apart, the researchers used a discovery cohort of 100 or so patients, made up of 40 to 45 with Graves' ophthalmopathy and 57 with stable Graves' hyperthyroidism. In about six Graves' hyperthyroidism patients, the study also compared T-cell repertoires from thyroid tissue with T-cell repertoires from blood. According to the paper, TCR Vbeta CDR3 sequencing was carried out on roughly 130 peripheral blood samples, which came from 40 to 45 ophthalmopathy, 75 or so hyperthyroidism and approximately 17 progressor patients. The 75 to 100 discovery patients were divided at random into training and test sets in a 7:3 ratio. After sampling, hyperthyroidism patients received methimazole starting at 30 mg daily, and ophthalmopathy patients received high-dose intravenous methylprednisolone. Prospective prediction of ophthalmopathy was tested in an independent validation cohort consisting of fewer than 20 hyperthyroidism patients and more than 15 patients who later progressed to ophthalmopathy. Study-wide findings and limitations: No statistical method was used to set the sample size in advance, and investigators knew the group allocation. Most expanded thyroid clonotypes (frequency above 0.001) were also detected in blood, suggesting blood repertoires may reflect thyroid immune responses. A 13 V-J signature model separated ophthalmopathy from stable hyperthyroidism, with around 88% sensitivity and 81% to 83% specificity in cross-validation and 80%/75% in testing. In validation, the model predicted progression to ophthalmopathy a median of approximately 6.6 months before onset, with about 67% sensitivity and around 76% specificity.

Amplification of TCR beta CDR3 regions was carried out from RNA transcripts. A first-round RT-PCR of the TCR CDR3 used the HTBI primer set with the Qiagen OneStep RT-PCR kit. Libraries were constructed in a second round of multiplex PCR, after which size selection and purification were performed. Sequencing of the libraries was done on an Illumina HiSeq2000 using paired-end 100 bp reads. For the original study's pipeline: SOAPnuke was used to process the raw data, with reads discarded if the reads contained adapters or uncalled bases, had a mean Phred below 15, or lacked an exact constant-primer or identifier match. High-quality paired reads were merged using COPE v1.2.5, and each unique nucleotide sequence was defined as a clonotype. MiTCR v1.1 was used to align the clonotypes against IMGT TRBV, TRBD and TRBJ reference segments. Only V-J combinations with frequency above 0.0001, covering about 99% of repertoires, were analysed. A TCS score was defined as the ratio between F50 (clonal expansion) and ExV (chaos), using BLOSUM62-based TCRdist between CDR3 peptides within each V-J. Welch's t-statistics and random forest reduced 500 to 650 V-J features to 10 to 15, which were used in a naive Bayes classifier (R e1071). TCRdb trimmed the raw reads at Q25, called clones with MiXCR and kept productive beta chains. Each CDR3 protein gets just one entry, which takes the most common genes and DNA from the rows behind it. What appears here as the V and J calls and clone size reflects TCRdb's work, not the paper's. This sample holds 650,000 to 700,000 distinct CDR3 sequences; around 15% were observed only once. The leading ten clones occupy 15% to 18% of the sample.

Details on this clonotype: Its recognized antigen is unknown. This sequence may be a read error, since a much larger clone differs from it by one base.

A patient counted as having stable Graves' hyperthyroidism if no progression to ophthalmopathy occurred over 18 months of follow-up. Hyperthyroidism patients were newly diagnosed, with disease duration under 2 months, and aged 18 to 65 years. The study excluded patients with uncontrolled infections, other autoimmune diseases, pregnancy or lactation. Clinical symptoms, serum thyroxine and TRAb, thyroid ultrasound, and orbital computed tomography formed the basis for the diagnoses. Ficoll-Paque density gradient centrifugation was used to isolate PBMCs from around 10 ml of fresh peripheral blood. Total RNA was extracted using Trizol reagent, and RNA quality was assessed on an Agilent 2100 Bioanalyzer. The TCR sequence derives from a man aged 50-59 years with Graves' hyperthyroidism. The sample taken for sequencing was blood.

The CDR3 in this case is CATSREGVLTEAFF. The nucleotide sequence is TGTGCCACCAGCAGAGAAGGGGTCCTCACTGAAGCTTTCTTT. The chain employs TRBV15 and TRBJ1-1; 5 matching bases give a weak D call of TRBD1. From the germline V gene (reference sequence), CDR1 is LNHNV and CDR2 is YYDKDF. The CDR3, cysteine through phenylalanine, is 14 amino acids long. This entry keeps only the CDR3 DNA: 42 bases, framed from base 1. V gives up 0 bases and J gives up 4 bases, and the segment between their germline ends measures 9 bases.